These T cell receptor beta chains were read from a single sample in a study of CD8 T cells in Susac syndrome. Each CDR3 protein is one row after TCRdb ran MiXCR on the immunoSEQ multiplex PCR reads. The sample includes some 110,000 distinct CDR3 sequences, 96% of them seen just once. The sample comprised CD4+ T cells from PBMCs. Every receptor here comes from a human donor with Susac syndrome. CDR3s include the opening cysteine and the closing phenylalanine or tryptophan. Each record gives: clone size, D gene, J gene, V gene, CDR3 protein, CDR3 DNA. D genes are given only for firm matches. A clone size is listed for some rows: how often the clone was seen (once, few, many), or a class if it is expanded.

- TRBD1 TRBJ1-4 TRBV29-1 CSVEEADRSNEKLFF TGCAGCGTTGAAGAGGCGGACAGGAGTAATGAAAAACTGTTTTTT
- - TRBJ1-5 TRBV18 CASSPDSGWNQPQHF TGTGCCAGCTCACCTGACTCGGGTTGGAATCAGCCCCAGCATTTT
- - TRBJ2-1 TRBV29-1 CSVTTPWNEQFF TGCAGCGTTACGACTCCGTGGAATGAGCAGTTCTTC
- TRBD2 TRBJ2-1 TRBV30 CAWTSGYNEQFF TGTGCCTGGACTAGCGGGTACAATGAGCAGTTCTTC
once - TRBJ2-3 TRBV5-1 CASSVGIPTDTQYF TGCGCCAGCAGCGTGGGGATACCCACAGATACGCAGTATTTT
- - TRBJ1-1 TRBV30 CAWSGGAEAFF TGTGCCTGGAGTGGGGGGGCAGAAGCTTTCTTT
- TRBD1 TRBJ2-1 TRBV20-1 CSYTTGAPYNEQFF TGCAGTTACACAACAGGGGCGCCCTACAATGAGCAGTTCTTC
- - TRBJ2-4 TRBV6-1 CASRKDQGAKNIQYF TGTGCCAGCAGAAAGGACCAGGGAGCCAAAAACATTCAGTACTTC
- - TRBJ2-7 TRBV30 CAWRSWGEWNEQYF TGTGCCTGGAGAAGCTGGGGAGAGTGGAACGAGCAGTACTTC
- TRBD1 TRBJ2-5 TRBV19 CASSRSEDRYQETQYF TGTGCCAGTAGTAGAAGCGAGGACAGGTATCAAGAGACCCAGTACTTC
- - TRBJ2-3 TRBV20-1 CSGEGGGTDTQYF TGCAGTGGGGAAGGCGGAGGCACAGATACGCAGTATTTT
- - TRBJ1-1 TRBV20-1 CRARVNTEAFF TGCAGAGCCAGGGTGAACACTGAAGCTTTCTTT
- TRBD2 TRBJ2-7 TRBV6-2/TRBV6-3 CASSFPSGSSYEQYF TGTGCCAGCAGTTTCCCTAGCGGGTCCTCCTACGAGCAGTACTTC
- TRBD2 TRBJ2-3 TRBV25-1 CASSEFRLAGEDTQYF TGTGCCAGCAGTGAATTCCGACTAGCGGGAGAGGATACGCAGTATTTT
- - TRBJ1-2 TRBV6-2/TRBV6-3 CATSRTILIYGYTF TGTGCCACCTCGAGGACAATACTTATTTATGGCTACACCTTC
- - TRBJ2-7 TRBV13 CASNILGTSYEQYF TGTGCCAGCAACATTCTCGGGACATCCTACGAGCAGTACTTC
- - TRBJ2-3 TRBV25-1 CASSLRGDTQYF TGTGCCAGCAGCTTGAGGGGGGATACGCAGTATTTT
once - TRBJ2-2 TRBV28 CASNQGGAGELFF TGTGCCAGCAACCAGGGGGGGGCCGGGGAGCTGTTTTTT
- - TRBJ2-1 TRBV29-1 CSVVKAGHYNEQFF TGCAGCGTTGTAAAAGCGGGTCACTACAATGAGCAGTTCTTC
- TRBD2 TRBJ2-7 TRBV20-1 CSARPSGPRFGYEQYF TGCAGTGCTAGACCTAGCGGCCCCCGCTTTGGTTACGAGCAGTACTTC
- TRBD1 TRBJ2-7 TRBV5-1 CASSFLPGTGDEQYF TGCGCCAGCAGCTTTTTACCCGGGACAGGGGACGAGCAGTACTTC
- - TRBJ2-7 TRBV28 CASRLQGYEQYF TGTGCCAGCAGGCTCCAGGGCTACGAGCAGTACTTC
- TRBD2 TRBJ2-3 TRBV20-1 CSATLAGVTDTQYF TGCAGTGCTACCTTAGCGGGAGTCACAGATACGCAGTATTTT
- - TRBJ1-2 TRBV7-2 CASSERREDGYTF TGTGCCAGCAGCGAAAGACGGGAAGACGGCTACACCTTC
- - TRBJ2-1 TRBV5-6 CASSPDVGNEQFF TGTGCCAGCAGCCCCGATGTAGGCAATGAGCAGTTCTTC
- TRBD1 TRBJ2-7 TRBV29-1 CSVELGDRNYEQYF TGCAGCGTTGAGCTGGGGGACAGGAACTACGAGCAGTACTTC
- TRBD2 TRBJ2-1 TRBV27 CASTPRASGSLANEQFF TGTGCCAGCACCCCTAGGGCTAGCGGGAGCCTCGCCAATGAGCAGTTCTTC
- - TRBJ2-7 TRBV20-1 CSAGGQFTYEQYF TGCAGTGCGGGTGGCCAGTTTACCTACGAGCAGTACTTC
- - TRBJ1-2 TRBV29-1 CSVELPGSGYTF TGCAGCGTTGAACTACCAGGGAGCGGCTACACCTTC
- TRBD2 TRBJ2-7 TRBV6-5 CASSYSSGINEQYF TGTGCCAGCAGTTACAGCAGCGGGATAAACGAGCAGTACTTC
- - TRBJ2-2 TRBV7-2 CAIGASSSGELFF TGTGCCATAGGGGCCTCGTCCTCCGGGGAGCTGTTTTTT
- TRBD1 TRBJ2-7 TRBV12-3/TRBV12-4 CASSPDRVREQYF TGTGCCAGCAGTCCCGACAGGGTGAGAGAGCAGTACTTC
once - TRBJ2-7 TRBV29-1 CSVEAPLGHEQYF TGCAGCGTTGAAGCCCCCCTAGGACACGAGCAGTACTTC
- - TRBJ2-1 TRBV4-3 CASSQDSTHSYNEQFF TGCGCCAGCAGCCAAGATAGCACCCACTCTTACAATGAGCAGTTCTTC
- TRBD2 TRBJ2-7 TRBV7-8 CASSGRTRGYEQYF TGTGCCAGCAGCGGCCGGACTAGGGGCTACGAGCAGTACTTC
- - TRBJ2-5 TRBV4-3 CASSQDSTGAWTQYF TGCGCCAGCAGCCAAGATAGTACGGGCGCCTGGACCCAGTACTTC
once TRBD2 TRBJ2-7 TRBV30 CAWSHSREGSYEQYF TGTGCCTGGTCGCATTCCCGGGAGGGCTCCTACGAGCAGTACTTC
- TRBD2 TRBJ2-1 TRBV30 CAWNSGRVNEQFF TGTGCCTGGAATAGCGGGAGGGTTAATGAGCAGTTCTTC
- TRBD2 TRBJ2-5 TRBV6-2/TRBV6-3 CASSFLAGGQETQYF TGTGCCAGCAGTTTCTTAGCGGGAGGACAAGAGACCCAGTACTTC
- TRBD1 TRBJ2-1 TRBV10-3 CAISESTGRDEQFF TGTGCCATCAGTGAGTCGACAGGGAGAGATGAGCAGTTCTTC
- TRBD2 TRBJ2-7 TRBV5-1 CASSRLSWTSGRYEQYF TGCGCCAGCAGCCGACTCTCATGGACTAGCGGGCGCTACGAGCAGTACTTC